Listed here are 25 T cell receptor beta chains from one sample, sequenced in a study of control samples from healthy donors and cancer patients. Method: immunoSEQ multiplex PCR; TCRdb's copy keeps in-frame clones and lacks some. The table shows approximately 150,000 clones, with under 95% occurring only once. The sample comprised blood. Source of these receptors: a young man in good health.

CDR3: CASSYKRNTEAFF. In DNA, the CDR3 is TGTGCCAGCAGTTACAAGAGGAACACTGAAGCTTTCTTT. The genes are TRBV6-5 and TRBJ1-1; no clear D. The germline V gene has CDR1 MNHEY and CDR2 SVGAGI. The V gene lost 2 bases and the J gene lost 1 base, with 5 bases spanning the gap. The CDR3 has 13 residues.

J is TRBJ2-3 and V is TRBV27, with D uncertain. The CDR3 consists of 12 residues. CDR1 and CDR2 from the germline V gene are MNHEY and SMNVEV (reference sequence). Trimming pared 6 bases from V and 3 bases from J, leaving 7 bases between. CDR3 nucleotides: TGTGCCAGCAGAAGTATTACAGATACGCAGTATTTT. Protein sequence: CASRSITDTQYF.

The rearrangement links TRBV3-1 (or the pseudogene TRBV3-2) to TRBJ2-6; the D gene could be TRBD1 or TRBD2 (5 bases each). This CDR3 contains 16 residues. V lost 5 bases and J 4 bases, leaving 15 bases between the germline ends. Germline values: CDR1 LGHDT, CDR2 YNNKEL (reference sequence). The CDR3 here is CASSYSGGAGANVLTF. In DNA, the CDR3 is TGTGCCAGCAGCTATTCTGGGGGTGCAGGGGCCAACGTCCTGACTTTC.

The genes are TRBV10-3 and TRBJ2-5; D is ambiguous. The V and J ends lost 0 bases and 0 bases respectively, with 8 bases between them. The germline gives CDR1 ENHRY, CDR2 SYGVKD. There are 15 residues in the CDR3. The CDR3 loop reads CAISESMGYQETQYF. The CDR3 DNA sequence: TGTGCCATCAGTGAGTCAATGGGGTACCAAGAGACCCAGTACTTC.

The gene calls are TRBV5-4 and TRBJ2-2; 9 bases fit TRBD2. Trimming removed 0 bases from V and 7 bases from J; junction bases left unmatched: 4. This CDR3 contains 15 residues. Germline loops: CDR1 SGHNT, CDR2 YYREEE (reference sequence). The CDR3 region is CASSLGLAEHGELFF. The CDR3 coding sequence is TGTGCCAGCAGCTTGGGACTAGCGGAGCACGGGGAGCTGTTTTTT.

The DNA of the CDR3 is TGCGCCAGCAGCCAAGATCGAGGGATTCCGCCCCAGCATTTT. Encoded protein: CASSQDRGIPPQHF. V is TRBV4-3 and J is TRBJ1-5; D remains ambiguous. Trimming removed 0 bases at V and 9 bases at J, with 12 bases between. Germline V lookup: CDR1 LGHNA, CDR2 YSLEER. CDR3 length equals 14 residues.

This sequence joins TRBV30 and TRBJ1-1; unclear D gene. The germline gives CDR1 GTSNPN, CDR2 SVGIG (reference sequence). Trimming removed 5 bases from V and 0 bases from J, with 13 bases in between. There are 14 residues in the CDR3. The CDR3 DNA follows: TGTGCCTGGGGGAATCGTTTTATGAACACTGAAGCTTTCTTT. Translating it yields CAWGNRFMNTEAFF.

The chain recombines TRBV28 with TRBJ1-3; D unresolved. The CDR3 runs to 13 residues. V shed 2 bases and J shed 2 bases, with 4 bases lying between them. Germline lookup yields CDR1 MDHEN and CDR2 SYDVKM. DNA of the CDR3: TGTGCCAGCAGTTTAGCGGCTGGAAACACCATATATTTT. Amino acids: CASSLAAGNTIYF.

The chain links TRBV12-3 or TRBV12-4 to TRBJ1-6; D is ambiguous. V lost 6 bases, J lost 14 bases, and 14 bases lay in between. The CDR3 runs to 12 residues. This CDR3 reads CASSQDGLALHF. The CDR3 DNA is TGTGCCAGCAGCCAGGACGGACTCGCCCTCCACTTT.

The chain couples TRBV3-1 (or the pseudogene TRBV3-2) to TRBJ1-6, with D hard to call. The CDR3 consists of 14 residues. The V gene lost 1 base and the J gene lost 4 bases, with 5 bases spanning the gap. The germline V gene encodes CDR1 LGHDT and CDR2 YNNKEL (reference sequence). CDR3 sequence (DNA): TGTGCCAGCAGCCAAGGTAGTTATAATTCACCCCTCCACTTT. Protein sequence: CASSQGSYNSPLHF.

This sequence joins TRBV5-5 and TRBJ2-5; D possibly corresponds to TRBD1 (5 bases). Trimming pared 2 bases from V and 9 bases from J, leaving 8 bases between. Germline V CDR1 and CDR2: SGHKS, YYEKEE (reference sequence). The CDR3 sequence is 11 residues long. CDR3 nucleotides: TGTGCCAGCAGCTTCACAGGACCCCAGTACTTC. Residues: CASSFTGPQYF.

This sequence joins TRBV5-5 and TRBJ2-5; perhaps TRBD1 as D (6 bases). Deletions cut 2 bases from V and 4 bases from J, with 21 bases between. The CDR3 sequence is 17 residues long. From germline, CDR1 is SGHKS and CDR2 YYEKEE (reference sequence). The CDR3 nucleotides are TGTGCCAGCAGCTTTTTTTTAACCAGGGGTGGTGCAGAGACCCAGTACTTC. Residues: CASSFFLTRGGAETQYF.

A few counts support this clone. The chain recombines TRBV3-1 (or the pseudogene TRBV3-2) with TRBJ1-3; no firm D call. From germline, CDR1 is LGHDT and CDR2 YNNKEL (reference sequence). Trimming shortened V by 0 bases and J by 7 bases, and 7 bases separated the two germline ends. This CDR3 contains 13 residues. CDR3 region: CASSQDGENTIYF. The CDR3 DNA is TGTGCCAGCAGCCAAGACGGTGAGAACACCATATATTTT.

The genes are TRBV3-1 (or the pseudogene TRBV3-2) and TRBJ2-2; 7 bases fit TRBD1. Germline loops: CDR1 LGHDT, CDR2 YNNKEL (reference sequence). The junction had 5 bases not matched to a gene; V was cut back by 3 bases and J by 4 bases. The CDR3 loop spans 15 amino acids. The CDR3 coding sequence is TGTGCCAGCAGCCAGGACAGGTACCTCACCGGGGAGCTGTTTTTT. Residues: CASSQDRYLTGELFF.

This sequence joins TRBV19 and TRBJ2-5; TRBD1 might be the D (6 bases). The V and J ends lost 6 bases and 5 bases respectively, with 16 bases between them. Germline lookup yields CDR1 LNHDA and CDR2 SQIVND (reference sequence). CDR3 length equals 14 residues. CDR3 protein: CASRPVGGWETQYF. Here the CDR3 DNA reads TGTGCCAGTAGACCGGTAGGGGGTTGGGAGACCCAGTACTTC.

The rearrangement uses TRBV5-1 and TRBJ2-1; no reliable D call. With 4 bases removed from V and 9 bases from J, the gap between germline ends came to 20 bases. The length of the CDR3 is 15 residues. Germline V gene data show CDR1 as SGHRS and CDR2 as YFSETQ. The CDR3: CASSETGRPSGEQFF. The CDR3 DNA is TGCGCCAGCAGCGAGACCGGACGTCCCTCGGGTGAGCAGTTCTTC.

The chain recombines TRBV2 with TRBJ2-1; possible D gene TRBD2, 6 bases. Per the germline V gene, CDR1 is SNHLY and CDR2 is FYNNEI. The CDR3 covers 16 residues. The germline V and J ends were trimmed by 5 bases and 0 bases, with 14 bases remaining between them. CDR3 region: CASSLTGLGSYNEQFF. The CDR3 region has the DNA TGTGCCAGCAGTCTGACGGGACTGGGCTCCTACAATGAGCAGTTCTTC.

This clone was detected once. The genes are TRBV10-3 and TRBJ2-1; D is undetermined. V was clipped by 2 bases and J by 1 base, with 18 bases between them. The CDR3 loop spans 18 amino acids. CDR1 is ENHRY and CDR2 is SYGVKD in the germline V gene. The CDR3: CAISERVSGLASYNEQFF. The CDR3 bases are TGTGCCATCAGTGAGAGGGTCTCAGGCTTGGCGTCCTACAATGAGCAGTTCTTC.

The CDR3: CASSPVERTGGFGNTIYF. The DNA of the CDR3 is TGTGCCAGCAGCCCAGTGGAACGGACAGGGGGCTTCGGAAACACCATATATTTT. The gene calls are TRBV28 and TRBJ1-3; TRBD1 matches 11 bases. There are 18 residues in the CDR3. Germline CDR1 MDHEN, CDR2 SYDVKM. V gave up 6 bases and J gave up 4 bases; unmatched junction bases: 14.

This chain links TRBV6-5 with TRBJ2-1; D is possibly TRBD1 (6 bases). Trimming pared 8 bases from V and 8 bases from J, leaving 16 bases between. This CDR3 comprises 13 residues. Germline CDR1 is MNHEY and CDR2 is SVGAGI. The chain's CDR3 is CASWQQGRDEQFF. DNA for the CDR3: TGTGCCAGCTGGCAACAGGGAAGGGATGAGCAGTTCTTC.

The rearrangement joins TRBV27 to TRBJ2-5; D might be TRBD1 or TRBD2, each matching 5 bases. This CDR3 is 13 amino acids long. The V end lost 4 bases, the J end lost 4 bases, and 10 bases lay between the germline ends. CDR1 and CDR2 from the germline V gene are MNHEY and SMNVEV (reference sequence). CDR3 DNA: TGTGCCAGCAGTTGGGGGACGGGAGAGACCCAGTACTTC. Translation gives CASSWGTGETQYF.

V usage is TRBV5-4 and J usage is TRBJ1-4; 7 nucleotides align to TRBD1. V shed 1 base and J 5 bases; nucleotides not matched to a gene: 2. The germline gives CDR1 SGHNT, CDR2 YYREEE (reference sequence). The CDR3 contains 14 residues. The CDR3 nucleotides read TGTGCCAGCAGCTTGTCGACAGGGAATGAAAAACTGTTTTTT. This sequence encodes CASSLSTGNEKLFF.

This chain uses TRBV28 with TRBJ2-7; 10 bases agree with TRBD1. Per germline, CDR1 MDHEN and CDR2 SYDVKM. The CDR3 is 16 amino acids. Unmatched junction bases numbered 8, after V lost 6 bases and J lost 0 bases. The CDR3, as DNA: TGTGCCAGCAGCACCTCCGGGACAGGGGTCTCCTACGAGCAGTACTTC. Residues: CASSTSGTGVSYEQYF.

J is TRBJ2-1 and V is TRBV5-6; 7 bases align to TRBD1. Germline assignment: CDR1 SGHDT and CDR2 YYEEEE. The CDR3 totals 14 residues. The trim removed 4 bases at V and 7 bases at J, leaving 8 bases unmatched. CDR3 region: CASSQQGGWNEQFF. As DNA, the CDR3 is TGTGCCAGCAGCCAGCAAGGGGGCTGGAATGAGCAGTTCTTC.

The J gene is TRBJ2-7, the V gene TRBV19, with D uncertain. V was shortened by 5 bases and J by 2 bases, with 16 bases between the two germline ends. CDR1 and CDR2 from the germline V gene are LNHDA and SQIVND (reference sequence). The CDR3 extends over 15 amino acids. CDR3 in DNA: TGTGCCAGTAGTCCCCACCGCCTGGGAACCTACGAGCAGTACTTC. As protein: CASSPHRLGTYEQYF.